The rows below give T cell receptor beta chains drawn from one sample of a study of cytomegalovirus exposure and HLA in healthy donors. Repertoires were generated with immunoSEQ multiplex PCR, while TCRdb's copy carries only in-frame clones and drops some. Among about 120,000 clones, around 87% were seen once, and the ten largest hold almost 1.5%. Material for sequencing was PBMCs. These receptor sequences come from a woman aged 25 to 39 in good health and CMV-seropositive. The CDR3 runs from the conserved cysteine through the conserved F or W. A D gene is named only where the DNA matches it firmly. Part of the rows lack a size; the others show once, few, many or a class for expanded clones.

TRBJ1-2 - - TRBV28 CASSLRGLFYGYTF TGTGCCAGCAGCCTCAGGGGCTTGTTCTATGGCTACACCTTC
TRBJ2-3 - - TRBV4-2 CASSQARDTQYF TGTGCCAGCAGCCAAGCGAGGGATACGCAGTATTTT
TRBJ2-5 - - TRBV7-9 CASSESNF TGTGCCAGCAGCGAGTCGAACTTC
TRBJ2-5 TRBD1 - TRBV4-2 CASSQGTGGKETQYF TGTGCCAGCAGCCAAGGGACAGGGGGCAAGGAGACCCAGTACTTC
TRBJ2-1 - - TRBV7-9 CASSLVGLEAVFYNEQFF TGTGCCAGCAGCTTAGTCGGCTTGGAGGCCGTTTTCTACAATGAGCAGTTCTTC
TRBJ1-1 - - TRBV30 CAWSPLGRRNTEAFF TGTGCCTGGAGCCCTCTGGGTAGGAGAAACACTGAAGCTTTCTTT
TRBJ2-3 TRBD1 - TRBV9 CASSASGTGGTDTQYF TGTGCCAGCAGCGCGTCCGGGACAGGGGGCACAGATACGCAGTATTTT
TRBJ2-1 TRBD2 once TRBV5-6 CASAFLAGGPNEQFF TGTGCCAGCGCCTTCCTAGCGGGGGGGCCCAATGAGCAGTTCTTC
TRBJ2-3 TRBD2 - TRBV4-2 CASGMSGRAFIDTQYF TGTGCCAGCGGGATGAGCGGGAGGGCCTTTATAGATACGCAGTATTTT
TRBJ1-2 - - TRBV5-6 CASSLADYGYTF TGTGCCAGCAGCTTGGCCGACTATGGCTACACCTTC
TRBJ2-7 - - TRBV30 CAWSLAGYEQYF TGTGCCTGGAGTTTGGCGGGCTACGAGCAGTACTTC
TRBJ2-3 TRBD2 - TRBV10-3 CAISGLAGGTTDTQYF TGTGCCATCAGTGGACTAGCGGGGGGGACAACAGATACGCAGTATTTT
TRBJ1-5 - - TRBV19 CASTQTGSNQPQHF TGTGCCAGTACCCAGACAGGTAGCAATCAGCCCCAGCATTTT
TRBJ2-5 - - TRBV28 CASTQGDSPWETQYF TGTGCCAGCACTCAGGGGGACTCCCCTTGGGAGACCCAGTACTTC
TRBJ1-6 TRBD1 - TRBV7-9 CASSGQGPGGALHF TGTGCCAGCAGCGGACAGGGACCTGGGGGAGCCCTCCACTTT
TRBJ2-5 TRBD1 - TRBV19 CASSTGQGETQYF TGTGCCAGTAGTACGGGACAGGGTGAGACCCAGTACTTC